Below, 28 T cell receptor beta chains from the same sample are listed, as sequenced in a study of T cells after yellow fever vaccination. TCRdb recomputed calls from the 5' RACE reads with MiXCR, one row per CDR3 protein. The sample consists of 300,000 to 350,000 distinct CDR3 sequences, about 8.3% of them appearing once. This specimen consisted of PBMCs, obtained about 49 days after the first yellow fever vaccination. The receptors stem from a man aged 18-30 years who received the YFV17D yellow fever vaccine.

V is TRBV3-1 and J is TRBJ2-5; TRBD1 matches 7 bases. There are 17 residues in the CDR3. Germline CDR1 is LGHDT and CDR2 is YNNKEL (reference sequence). The V and J ends lost 1 base and 0 bases, in that order; junction bases with no gene match: 8. The CDR3 DNA sequence: TGTGCCAGCAGCCAAGCTACGGGACAGCCTTACCAAGAGACCCAGTACTTC. It codes for CASSQATGQPYQETQYF.

This clonotype was seen only a few times. The V and J genes are TRBV7-2 and TRBJ1-2; D is perhaps TRBD1 (6 bases). V was shortened by 6 bases and J by 4 bases, with 12 bases between the two germline ends. The CDR3 has 13 amino acids. Germline V lookup: CDR1 SGHTA, CDR2 FQGNSA. This chain's CDR3 is CASSSGQLYGYTF. CDR3 nucleotides: TGTGCCAGCAGTTCCGGACAGCTCTATGGCTACACCTTC.

This clonotype was seen repeatedly, ten times or more. This chain joins TRBV7-9 and TRBJ1-5; D is unresolved. V was pared by 6 bases and J by 1 base, with 10 bases between. Germline CDR1 reads SEHNR; CDR2 reads FQNEAQ (reference sequence). This CDR3 has 14 amino acids. CDR3 coding DNA: TGTGCCAGCAGTCAATCGGGAAGCAATCAGCCCCAGCATTTT. Protein sequence: CASSQSGSNQPQHF.

The chain joins TRBV12-3 or TRBV12-4 to TRBJ1-2; D not certain. Trimming pared 6 bases from V and 8 bases from J, leaving 19 bases between. CDR3 length equals 14 residues. The CDR3 DNA follows: TGTGCCAGCAGGGACGAGGACGGTGCTGGAGGCTACACCTTC. Protein: CASRDEDGAGGYTF.

Many counts were recorded for this clonotype. The chain is built from TRBV20-1 and TRBJ2-4; D gene uncertain. Looked up from germline, CDR1 is DFQATT and CDR2 is SNEGSKA (reference sequence). The CDR3 covers 13 residues. Trimming took off 3 bases at V and 2 bases at J, with 8 bases between the two ends. As DNA, the CDR3 is TGCAGTGCTAGGGCCTGGACCAAAAACATTCAGTACTTC. It yields the protein CSARAWTKNIQYF.

A few counts support this clonotype. The J gene is TRBJ1-1, the V gene TRBV15; D is undetermined. Between the trimmed V and J ends, which lost 5 bases and 2 bases, there was a span of 6 bases. The CDR3 has 12 amino acids. Germline values: CDR1 LNHNV, CDR2 YYDKDF (reference sequence). The CDR3, as DNA: TGTGCCACCAGCGGGAGAAACACTGAAGCTTTCTTT. This encodes CATSGRNTEAFF.

The rearrangement uses TRBV12-3 or TRBV12-4 and TRBJ2-2; D not resolved. The CDR3 runs to 10 residues. V was cut by 9 bases and J by 7 bases, with 6 bases left in between. Here the CDR3 reads CASKHGELFF. In DNA form, the CDR3 reads TGTGCCAGTAAACACGGGGAGCTGTTTTTT.

The chain joins TRBV4-1 to TRBJ2-5; D is possibly TRBD2 (7 bases). Deletions cut 2 bases from V and 5 bases from J, with 18 bases between. This CDR3 is built from 16 residues. Germline CDR1 MGHRA, CDR2 YSYEKL. CDR3 sequence (DNA): TGCGCCAGCAGCCAACCGTCCAGGGGACTATTGGAGACCCAGTACTTC. Translation gives CASSQPSRGLLETQYF.

V usage is TRBV20-1 and J usage is TRBJ1-5; D unclear. V was cut by 3 bases and J by 3 bases, with 12 bases left in between. This CDR3 comprises 14 residues. CDR1 and CDR2 (germline): DFQATT, SNEGSKA (reference sequence). The CDR3 is CSASVTASNQPQHF. CDR3 sequence (DNA): TGCAGTGCTAGTGTAACAGCGTCCAATCAGCCCCAGCATTTT.

This clonotype was counted a few times. The chain uses TRBV7-6 and TRBJ1-3, with D possibly matching TRBD1 (5 bases). CDR3 size: 17 residues. Germline V lookup: CDR1 SGHVS, CDR2 FNYEAQ. Trimming removed 3 bases from V and 4 bases from J, with 19 bases in between. In DNA, the CDR3 is TGTGCCAGCAGCTTGGGTCCGGGGCGGACGTTCGGAAACACCATATATTTT. It translates to CASSLGPGRTFGNTIYF.

This chain links TRBV7-3 with TRBJ1-2; D not resolved. The germline V and J ends were trimmed by 3 bases and 5 bases, with 19 bases remaining between them. The CDR3 is made up of 16 amino acids. Germline assignment: CDR1 SGHTA and CDR2 FQGTGA. CDR3 sequence (DNA): TGTGCCAGCAGCTTGGACTCGGCCACCGGGGAATATGGCTACACCTTC. This codes for CASSLDSATGEYGYTF.

The CDR3 DNA reads TGTGCCTGGAGTGTAGTCGGTAGGGGCAATCAGCCCCAGCATTTT. It yields the protein CAWSVVGRGNQPQHF. The chain uses TRBV30 and TRBJ1-5; unclear D gene. V lost 0 bases and J lost 2, with 11 bases in between. The CDR3 runs to 15 residues. CDR1 and CDR2 (germline): GTSNPN, SVGIG (reference sequence).

The chain combines TRBV10-2 with TRBJ2-3, with D maybe TRBD2 (5 bases). Trimming took off 6 bases at V and 4 bases at J, with 17 bases between the two ends. The CDR3 loop spans 15 amino acids. CDR1 and CDR2 (germline): WSHSY, SAAADI. CDR3 protein: CASSERRRGADTQYF. As DNA, the CDR3 is TGCGCCAGCAGCGAGAGGAGGCGAGGAGCAGATACGCAGTATTTT.

This chain connects TRBV5-1 to TRBJ1-1; D ambiguous. Germline CDR1 is SGHRS and CDR2 is YFSETQ. V lost 3 bases and J 1 base, leaving 10 bases between the germline ends. The CDR3 sequence is 14 residues long. CDR3 DNA sequence: TGCGCCAGCAGCTGGCTTTCGGAGAACACTGAAGCTTTCTTT. It specifies CASSWLSENTEAFF. The variable domain in full, with the rest retrieved from reference TRBV5-1 and TRBJ1-1, is KAGVTQTPRYLIKTRGQQVTLSCSPISGHRSVSWYQQTPGQGLQFLFEYFSETQRNKGNFPGRFSGRQFSNSRSEMNVSTLELGDSALYLCASSWLSENTEAFFGQGTRLTVV.

This clonotype was detected only a few times. The chain combines TRBV7-8 with TRBJ2-7; 7 positions agree with TRBD1. In germline, CDR1 is SGHVS, CDR2 FQNEAQ. The CDR3 covers 13 residues. Trimming took 6 bases from V and 0 from J; bases not matched to a gene: 2. In DNA form, the CDR3 reads TGTGCCAGCAGGACAGGGCCCTCCTACGAGCAGTACTTC. Amino acid sequence: CASRTGPSYEQYF.

This clonotype was observed a handful of times. The chain links TRBV12-3 or TRBV12-4 to TRBJ1-1, with D unresolved. There are 16 residues in the CDR3. V was pared by 2 bases and J by 4 bases, with 17 bases between. The CDR3 spells CASSLSVWPAATEAFF. CDR3 nucleotide sequence: TGTGCCAGCAGTTTATCTGTATGGCCGGCCGCCACTGAAGCTTTCTTT.

V gene TRBV6-1 combines with J gene TRBJ1-3; 7 bases are a match to TRBD1. Per the germline V gene, CDR1 is MNHNS and CDR2 is SASEGT. Germline trimming cut 6 bases from V and 4 bases from J; bases unmatched to any gene: 12. The CDR3 covers 16 residues. The CDR3 DNA sequence: TGTGCCAGCAGCACTACGCCTCCGACAGGGGGAAACACCATATATTTT. This translates into CASSTTPPTGGNTIYF.

The gene calls are TRBV28 and TRBJ1-1, with D uncertain. V gave up 5 bases and J gave up 2 bases, with 15 bases separating them. This CDR3 contains 15 residues. CDR1 is MDHEN and CDR2 is SYDVKM in the germline V gene. The CDR3 region has the DNA TGTGCCAGCAGTCCCGCGCCCCAGTCAAACACTGAAGCTTTCTTT. This encodes CASSPAPQSNTEAFF.

This sequence joins TRBV7-2 and TRBJ2-3, with no clear D. Germline loops: CDR1 SGHTA, CDR2 FQGNSA. The length of the CDR3 is 13 residues. Trimming pared 6 bases from V and 6 bases from J, leaving 13 bases between. DNA for the CDR3: TGTGCCAGCAGGTACCTCCCTGCGGATACGCAGTATTTT. Protein product: CASRYLPADTQYF.

This clonotype was observed a handful of times. This chain links TRBV5-1 with TRBJ1-5, with D perhaps TRBD1 (5 bases). This CDR3 has 16 residues. Germline V lookup: CDR1 SGHRS, CDR2 YFSETQ. Trimming removed 0 bases from V and 2 bases from J, with 12 bases in between. The CDR3 reads CASSLGGAGGNQPQHF. The CDR3 nucleotides read TGCGCCAGCAGCTTGGGAGGGGCAGGAGGCAATCAGCCCCAGCATTTT.

The J gene is TRBJ1-5, the V gene TRBV7-3; no clear D. V was shortened by 2 bases and J by 0 bases, with 8 bases between the two germline ends. The V gene's germline CDR1 is SGHTA and CDR2 FQGTGA. The CDR3 loop spans 15 amino acids. Here the CDR3 DNA reads TGTGCCAGCAGCTTATGGGCAAATAGCAATCAGCCCCAGCATTTT. It is translated as CASSLWANSNQPQHF.

There are many counts of this clonotype. The V gene is TRBV15, the J gene TRBJ2-1, with TRBD1 as a possible D gene (6 bases). The CDR3 contains 16 residues. Trimming cost V 0 bases and J 8 bases, with 17 bases left between them. Per the germline V gene, CDR1 is LNHNV and CDR2 is YYDKDF (reference sequence). Here the CDR3 DNA reads TGTGCCACCAGCAGAGAACAGGGTTATAGTTGGGATGAGCAGTTCTTC. Its protein is CATSREQGYSWDEQFF. Based on the CDR3 plus reference TRBV15 and TRBJ2-1, the full variable domain is DAMVIQNPRYQVTQFGKPVTLSCSQTLNHNVMYWYQQKSSQAPKLLFHYYDKDFNNEADTPDNFQSRRPNTSFCFLDIRSPGLGDTAMYLCATSREQGYSWDEQFFGPGTRLTVL.

The chain carries TRBV19 and TRBJ1-3; D might be TRBD1 (6 bases). Between the trimmed V and J ends, which lost 3 bases and 0 bases, there was a span of 12 bases. The length of the CDR3 is 16 residues. Per germline, CDR1 LNHDA and CDR2 SQIVND (reference sequence). CDR3 DNA: TGTGCCAGTAGTATCGGGACACCTCACTCTGGAAACACCATATATTTT. Its translation: CASSIGTPHSGNTIYF.

This clonotype was detected ten times or more. The chain combines TRBV5-8 with TRBJ1-1; 8 bases fit TRBD1. The junction had 6 bases not matched to a gene; V was cut back by 4 bases and J by 4 bases. There are 14 residues in the CDR3. Germline assignment: CDR1 SGHTS and CDR2 YDEGEE. The CDR3, as DNA: TGTGCCAGCAGCCTTACAGGGGGAGGCACTGAAGCTTTCTTT. This gives the protein CASSLTGGGTEAFF.

The chain employs TRBV4-3 and TRBJ2-3; either TRBD1 or TRBD2 may supply D (5 bases each). The germline V gene has CDR1 LGHNA and CDR2 YSLEER. The CDR3 runs 16 residues. V was clipped by 1 base and J by 4 bases, with 15 bases between them. Here the CDR3 DNA reads TGCGCCAGCAGCCAAGTTGGGTCGGGGACCCCAGATACGCAGTATTTT. Residues: CASSQVGSGTPDTQYF.

This clonotype was seen a few times. The rearrangement joins TRBV7-2 to TRBJ2-1; D is possibly TRBD2 (6 bases). The CDR3 runs to 16 residues. V was trimmed by 6 bases and J by 4 bases, leaving 19 bases between them. The V gene's germline CDR1 is SGHTA and CDR2 FQGNSA. The CDR3 DNA follows: TGTGCCAGCAGTAGGCCCGGGGGACTCAAATACAATGAGCAGTTCTTC. Encoded protein: CASSRPGGLKYNEQFF.

This clonotype was counted at least ten times. The chain joins TRBV4-3 to TRBJ2-1; unclear D gene. The germline V gene has CDR1 LGHNA and CDR2 YSLEER. V shed 5 bases and J shed 7 bases, with 12 bases lying between them. The CDR3 covers 13 residues. The DNA of the CDR3 is TGCGCCAGCAGCGCCTGGCTAGGGAATGAGCAGTTCTTC. It codes for CASSAWLGNEQFF.

This clonotype was counted between two and nine times. The chain carries TRBV9 and TRBJ2-7, with TRBD1 matching over 9 bases. Per germline, CDR1 SGDLS and CDR2 YYNGEE. Trimming took 4 bases from V and 5 from J; bases not matched to a gene: 10. CDR3 length: 15 residues. The CDR3 nucleotides read TGTGCCAGCAGCCTTACAGGGGGCAATAGGAACGAGCAGTACTTC. Its translation is CASSLTGGNRNEQYF.